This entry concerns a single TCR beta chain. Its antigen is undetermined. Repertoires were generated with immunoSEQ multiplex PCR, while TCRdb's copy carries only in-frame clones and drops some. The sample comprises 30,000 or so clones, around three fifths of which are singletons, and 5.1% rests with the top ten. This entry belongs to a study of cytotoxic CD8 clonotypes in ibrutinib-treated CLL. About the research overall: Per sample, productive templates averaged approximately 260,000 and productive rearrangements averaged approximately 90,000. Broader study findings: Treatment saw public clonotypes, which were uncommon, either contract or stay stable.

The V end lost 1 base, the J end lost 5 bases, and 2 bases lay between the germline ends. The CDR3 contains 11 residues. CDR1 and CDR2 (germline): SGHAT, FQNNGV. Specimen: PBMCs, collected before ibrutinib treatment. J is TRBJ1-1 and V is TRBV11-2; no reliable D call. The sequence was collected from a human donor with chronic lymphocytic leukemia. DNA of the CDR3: TGTGCCAGCAGCTTAGGGACTGAAGCTTTCTTT. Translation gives CASSLGTEAFF.